These T cell receptor beta chains were read from a single sample in a study of human T cells and chemical hapten exposure. TCRdb processed the RACE reads anew with MiXCR; each CDR3 protein has one entry. The profile shows tens of thousands of distinct CDR3 sequences, 4.3% of them singletons. Input material: whole blood. The receptors stem from a female donor in good health. Some clones in this sample may be carry-over from other donors' samples. CDR3s include the opening cysteine and the closing phenylalanine or tryptophan. The D gene is left open where the match is weak. Not every row has a clone size; where given, it reads once, few, many or a size class.

>TRBD1|TRBJ2-7|many|TRBV12-3/TRBV12-4
TGTGCCAGCAGTCCAAACACCCTCACCGGGACAGGGGTCGGGTACGAGCAGTACTTC
CASSPNTLTGTGVGYEQYF
>-|TRBJ1-5|-|TRBV19
TGTGCCAGTAAGGTTTGGCAGACCAATCAGCCCCAGCATTTT
CASKVWQTNQPQHF
>-|TRBJ1-3|many|TRBV5-5
TGTGCCAGCAGCTTGGACGGCCGTCCTGGAAACACCATATATTTT
CASSLDGRPGNTIYF
>TRBD1|TRBJ1-2|many|TRBV6-5
TGTGCCAGCAGCGACCAAGACAGGGCCACCCAGTATGGCTACACCTTC
CASSDQDRATQYGYTF
>-|TRBJ1-1|many|TRBV3-1
TGTGCCAGCAGCCAAGGCCCCAGTAAAGCTTTCTTT
CASSQGPSKAFF
>-|TRBJ1-1|many|TRBV10-2
TGCGCCAGCAGGGACAGACCCCCGAACACTGAAGCTTTCTTT
CASRDRPPNTEAFF
>-|TRBJ2-3|many|TRBV7-8
TGTGCCAGCAGCTCGCCCCCCACCCTCAGGGGTACAGATACGCAGTATTTT
CASSSPPTLRGTDTQYF
>TRBD2|TRBJ2-1|few|TRBV2
TGTGCCAGCAGCCCTCGTAGCGGGGGGCCCAATGAGCAGTTCTTC
CASSPRSGGPNEQFF
>TRBD1|TRBJ2-5|many|TRBV13
TGTGCCAGCAGCGGGACAGGTCGTCAAGAGACCCAGTACTTC
CASSGTGRQETQYF
>-|TRBJ2-1|-|TRBV5-4
TGTGCCAGCAGCTTGGCAGCCGGGACCGATCTCAATGAGCAGTTCTTC
CASSLAAGTDLNEQFF
>-|TRBJ1-4|many|TRBV5-1
TGCGCCAGCAGCTCGGTCGGGATATGGAATGAAAAACTGTTTTTT
CASSSVGIWNEKLFF
>-|TRBJ2-7|many|TRBV15
TGTGCCACCAGCAGACAGGGGAACGAGCAGTACTTC
CATSRQGNEQYF
>-|TRBJ1-4|many|TRBV5-1
TGCGCCAGCAACCCCCCCCGGAGGGAGCCCAATGAAAAACTGTTTTTT
CASNPPRREPNEKLFF
>TRBD2|TRBJ2-7|many|TRBV10-2
TGCGCCAGCAGTGAGGCGGCGGGGGTGAGCTCCTACGAGCAGTACTTC
CASSEAAGVSSYEQYF
>-|TRBJ1-2|few|TRBV7-9
TGTGCCAGCAGCTTACCGAGAGTCTATGGCTACACCTTC
CASSLPRVYGYTF
>-|TRBJ1-1|many|TRBV5-1
TGCGCCAGCAGCCGGGGGTGGACTGAAGCTTTCTTT
CASSRGWTEAFF
>-|TRBJ1-1|-|TRBV5-4
TGTGCCAGCAGCTTCGCCCAACCCAGAAACACTGAAGCTTTCTTT
CASSFAQPRNTEAFF
>TRBD2|TRBJ2-3|many|TRBV7-3
TGTGCCAGCAGCATGAGCGGGGGGGCGAGAGATACGCAGTATTTT
CASSMSGGARDTQYF
>TRBD2|TRBJ2-5|-|TRBV29-1
TGCAGCGCCCTAGGGACTAGCCGCTCAGGGGAGACCCAGTACTTC
CSALGTSRSGETQYF
>-|TRBJ2-3|many|TRBV7-2
TGTGCCAGCACTCACCGGGTAGATACGCAGTATTTT
CASTHRVDTQYF
>-|TRBJ1-1|many|TRBV25-1
TGTGCCAGCGAGGACGGAATGAACACTGAAGCTTTCTTT
CASEDGMNTEAFF
>-|TRBJ1-1|many|TRBV7-9
TGTGCCAGCAGCGGAGTGGTCGAAGGGCGGGGGACTGAAGCTTTCTTT
CASSGVVEGRGTEAFF